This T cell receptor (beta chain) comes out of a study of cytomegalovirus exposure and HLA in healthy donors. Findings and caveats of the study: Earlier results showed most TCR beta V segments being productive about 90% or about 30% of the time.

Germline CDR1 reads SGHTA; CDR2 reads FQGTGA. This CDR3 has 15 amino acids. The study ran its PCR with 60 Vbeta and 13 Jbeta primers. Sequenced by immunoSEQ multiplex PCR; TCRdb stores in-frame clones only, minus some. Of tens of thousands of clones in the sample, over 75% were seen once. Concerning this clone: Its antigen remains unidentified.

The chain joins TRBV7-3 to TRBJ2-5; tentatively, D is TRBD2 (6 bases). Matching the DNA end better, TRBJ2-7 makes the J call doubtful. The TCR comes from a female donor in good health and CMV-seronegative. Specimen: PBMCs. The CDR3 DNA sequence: TGTGCCAGCACAGAGGGTCGGGGACTCGGCTACGAGCAGTACTTC. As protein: CASTEGRGLGYEQYF.